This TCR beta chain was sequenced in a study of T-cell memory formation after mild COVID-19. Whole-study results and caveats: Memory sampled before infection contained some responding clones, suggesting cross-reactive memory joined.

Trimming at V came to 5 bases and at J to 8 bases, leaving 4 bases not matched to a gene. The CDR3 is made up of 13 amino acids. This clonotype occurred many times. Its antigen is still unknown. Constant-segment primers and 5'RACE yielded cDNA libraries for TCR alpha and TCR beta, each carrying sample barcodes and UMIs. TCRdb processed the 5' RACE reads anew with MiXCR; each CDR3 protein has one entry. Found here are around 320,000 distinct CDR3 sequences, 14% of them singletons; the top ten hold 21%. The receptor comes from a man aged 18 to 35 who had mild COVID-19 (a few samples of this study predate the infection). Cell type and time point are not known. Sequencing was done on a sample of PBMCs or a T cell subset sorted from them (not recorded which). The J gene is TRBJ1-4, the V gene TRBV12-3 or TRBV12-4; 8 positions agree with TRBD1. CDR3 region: CASSSQGAEKLFF. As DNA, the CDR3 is TGTGCCAGCAGTAGTCAGGGGGCGGAAAAACTGTTTTTT.